This is a list of T cell receptor beta chains from one sample in a study of regulatory T cells in long-lasting Graves disease. TCRdb re-analysed the multiplex PCR reads in MiXCR, keeping a single row per CDR3 protein. The sample lists about half a million distinct CDR3 sequences; 22% were seen once. Sequencing was performed on peripheral blood mononuclear cells (PBMCs), taken when the disease was refractory, from a patient treated with antithyroid drugs. The receptors were gathered from a female donor with Graves disease. The CDR3 runs from the conserved cysteine through the conserved F or W. A D gene is named only where the DNA matches it firmly. A clone size is listed for some rows: how often the clone was seen (once, few, many), or a class if it is expanded.

D gene,J gene,clone size,V gene,CDR3 DNA,CDR3 protein
-,TRBJ2-7,-,TRBV5-1,TGCGCCAGCAGCCAGGAAGGGGAGCAGTACTTC,CASSQEGEQYF
-,TRBJ2-6,many,TRBV11-3,TGTGCCAGCACCCTCTCCGGGGCCAACGTCCTGACTTTC,CASTLSGANVLTF
TRBD1,TRBJ1-2,many,TRBV28,TGTGCCAGCAGTTTCCCCCGAGACAGGGCCTATGGCTACACCTTC,CASSFPRDRAYGYTF
-,TRBJ2-7,few,TRBV5-5,TGTGCCAGCAGCTTGCGGGGGCGCGGACTCTACGAGCAGTACTTC,CASSLRGRGLYEQYF
-,TRBJ2-7,few,TRBV5-5,TGTGCCAGCAGGTCGGGTTACTCCTACGAGCAGTACTTC,CASRSGYSYEQYF
TRBD1,TRBJ1-1,many,TRBV6-1,TGTGCCAGCAGCACTAACAGGGGGACTGAAGCTTTCTTT,CASSTNRGTEAFF
TRBD1,TRBJ1-2,many,TRBV28,TGTGCCAGCAGTATGGCGGGACAGACATATGGCTACACCTTC,CASSMAGQTYGYTF
-,TRBJ1-1,few,TRBV19,TGTGCCAGTAGTACTGGGACACCGAACACTGAAGCTTTCTTT,CASSTGTPNTEAFF
-,TRBJ2-4,many,TRBV7-2,TGTGCCAGCAGCAAAACGCTAAGGGAGGGGGTTAGGAACATTCAGTACTTC,CASSKTLREGVRNIQYF
TRBD1,TRBJ2-7,many,TRBV12-3/TRBV12-4,TGTGCCAGCAGTTTACGGGACAGGGGTGACTACGAGCAGTACTTC,CASSLRDRGDYEQYF
-,TRBJ1-1,many,TRBV28,TGTGCCAGCAGTAATGAGGCGAACACTGAAGCTTTCTTT,CASSNEANTEAFF
TRBD1,TRBJ2-7,few,TRBV7-2,TGTGCCAGCAGCACGCACCGGGACAGGGCCTACGAGCAGTACTTC,CASSTHRDRAYEQYF
TRBD2,TRBJ2-7,-,TRBV20-1,TGCAGTGCTAGACACTCGGGCGGGAGGCCAGTATACGAGCAGTACTTC,CSARHSGGRPVYEQYF
TRBD1,TRBJ1-2,many,TRBV28,TGTGCCAGCGGGGAAGACAGGGCGAGTGGGCATGGCTACACCTTC,CASGEDRASGHGYTF
TRBD1,TRBJ1-1,-,TRBV6-1,TGTGCCAGCAGTAGACAGGGGGTTTCTGAAGCTTTCTTT,CASSRQGVSEAFF
TRBD1,TRBJ1-1,-,TRBV28,TGTGCCAGCAGTATCCGACAGGGTCGGACTGAAGCTCTCTTT,CASSIRQGRTEALF
TRBD1,TRBJ2-5,many,TRBV7-3,TGTGCCAGCAGTTTCGACAGGGGGGAGACCCAGTACTTC,CASSFDRGETQYF
-,TRBJ2-2,-,TRBV4-3,TGCGCCAGCAGCCAATCGGGACTCACGAACACCGGGGAGCTGTTTTTT,CASSQSGLTNTGELFF
-,TRBJ1-2,few,TRBV14,TGTGCCAGCAGCCAAGATCGAGGGGCCGCCTATGGCTACACCTTC,CASSQDRGAAYGYTF
-,TRBJ1-1,many,TRBV6-1,TGTGCCAGCAGTGGATATGGAAGGGGAGAAGATATGAACACTGAAGCTTTCTTT,CASSGYGRGEDMNTEAFF
TRBD1,TRBJ1-2,many,TRBV7-2,TGTGCCAGCAGCTTTGGGGACAGTCTTTATGGCTACACCTTC,CASSFGDSLYGYTF
-,TRBJ2-7,-,TRBV20-1,TGCAGTGCTCAACGGCCCGACGGGTGGGCCTACGAGCAGTACTTC,CSAQRPDGWAYEQYF
-,TRBJ1-1,many,TRBV29-1,TGCAGCGTTATAGGGCAGATGAACACTGAAGCTTTCTTT,CSVIGQMNTEAFF
TRBD2,TRBJ2-7,many,TRBV28,TGTGCCAGCACCTCGGCGGCTAGCGGGAGGTCCTACGAGCAGTACTTC,CASTSAASGRSYEQYF
TRBD1,TRBJ2-7,many,TRBV19,TGTGCCCGCCGATGCCGGGACAGGCGATCCTACGAGCAGTACTTC,CARRCRDRRSYEQYF
-,TRBJ1-6,many,TRBV27,TGTGCCAGCAGTTTATCAGGGTGGTCCTATAATTCACCCCTCCACTTT,CASSLSGWSYNSPLHF
-,TRBJ1-5,many,TRBV6-9,TGTGCCAGCAGTTCAGGGTTTCAACAGCCCCAGCATTTT,CASSSGFQQPQHF
TRBD1,TRBJ2-7,-,TRBV7-2,TGTGCCAGTCACCCATCGGGGACAGCCGATTACGAGCAGTACTTC,CASHPSGTADYEQYF
TRBD2,TRBJ2-7,-,TRBV5-1,TGCGCCAGCAGTGCTAGCGGGTCCTACGAGCAGTACTTC,CASSASGSYEQYF
-,TRBJ1-3,-,TRBV7-2,TGTGCCAGCAGCTTTTCAACAGGATACTCTGGAAACACCATATATTTT,CASSFSTGYSGNTIYF
TRBD1,TRBJ1-2,many,TRBV7-6,TGTGCCAGCAGCCCCCGTTTGACAGGGACCTATGGCTACACCTTC,CASSPRLTGTYGYTF